These 21 T cell receptor beta chains share one sample of origin, sequenced in a study of blood T cell repertoires in COVID-19. The data were produced by immunoSEQ multiplex PCR, yet TCRdb's version contains in-frame clones alone and is incomplete. The sample shows some 150,000 clones, about nine tenths of them seen only once. The sequenced material came from peripheral blood. These receptors originate from a man aged 70-80 years with acute or convalescent COVID-19.

The gene calls are TRBV6-5 and TRBJ2-5, with D tentatively TRBD2 (6 bases). This CDR3 has 15 residues. V was cut by 6 bases and J by 4 bases, with 18 bases left in between. CDR1 MNHEY and CDR2 SVGAGI come from the germline V gene. The CDR3 DNA follows: TGTGCCAGCAGAGCCCCCGACGGGGGTGGAGAGACCCAGTACTTC. This encodes CASRAPDGGGETQYF.

In DNA, the CDR3 is TGTGCCAGCAGAAGGGACAGGGAGGAGGACGAGCAGTACTTC. The encoded protein is CASRRDREEDEQYF. The chain is built from TRBV2 and TRBJ2-7, with TRBD1 identical over 9 bases. The V gene end was trimmed by 6 bases and the J gene end by 5 bases; junction bases not matched to a gene: 8. CDR1 is SNHLY, CDR2 FYNNEI, per germline. The CDR3 is 14 residues long.

CDR3 residues: CASSKGGGEGNTIYF. DNA of the CDR3: TGTGCCAGCAGTAAAGGAGGGGGCGAGGGAAACACCATATATTTT. V usage is TRBV25-1 and J usage is TRBJ1-3, with TRBD1 matching 7 bases. J was trimmed by 4 bases and V by 5 bases; bases with no gene match: 8. The germline V gene encodes CDR1 MGHDK and CDR2 SYGVNS. The CDR3 spans 15 residues. Looking up the rest from reference TRBV25-1 and TRBJ1-3 gives the full variable domain: EADIYQTPRYLVIGTGKKITLECSQTMGHDKMYWYQQDPGMELHLIHYSYGVNSTEKGDLSSESTVSRIRTEHFPLTLESARPSHTSQYLCASSKGGGEGNTIYFGEGSWLTVV.

DNA for the CDR3: TGCAGCGTTGCCTGGCAGGGTAGGAATGAGCAGTTCTTC. Amino acid sequence: CSVAWQGRNEQFF. The genes are TRBV29-1 and TRBJ2-1, with TRBD1 as a possible D gene (5 bases). The CDR3 extends over 13 amino acids. The V gene's germline CDR1 is SQVTM and CDR2 ANQGSEA. V shed 4 bases and J shed 7 bases, with 14 bases lying between them.

The genes are TRBV27 and TRBJ1-1; 10 nucleotides match TRBD1. Losses at the gene ends were 6 bases for V and 6 bases for J; bases not matched to a gene: 7. CDR1 is MNHEY and CDR2 is SMNVEV in the germline V gene (reference sequence). This CDR3 has 14 residues. In DNA form, the CDR3 reads TGTGCCAGCAGAAGGACAGGGGGGGACGCTGAAGCTTTCTTT. It yields the protein CASRRTGGDAEAFF.

This clone has a single count. The chain links TRBV27 to TRBJ1-3; 7 nucleotides align to TRBD1. This CDR3 is built from 15 residues. With V trimmed by 5 bases and J by 2 bases, 6 bases remained unmatched. The V gene's germline CDR1 is MNHEY and CDR2 SMNVEV (reference sequence). DNA of the CDR3: TGTGCCAGCAGTCCCGACAGGGACCCTGGAAACACCATATATTTT. Its translation is CASSPDRDPGNTIYF.

The rearrangement uses TRBV5-1 and TRBJ2-7; 10 bases line up with TRBD1. The V gene's germline CDR1 is SGHRS and CDR2 YFSETQ. CDR3 length equals 16 residues. The J segment lost 5 bases and the V segment lost 2 bases, leaving 10 bases of the junction unmatched. The CDR3 sequence is CASSFSIGTGENEQYF. In DNA, the CDR3 is TGCGCCAGCAGCTTCTCGATCGGGACAGGGGAAAACGAGCAGTACTTC.

V usage is TRBV29-1 and J usage is TRBJ2-5, with a weak D call TRBD1 (5 bases). Germline V gene sequence: CDR1 SQVTM, CDR2 ANQGSEA. This CDR3 contains 12 residues. V was cut by 6 bases and J by 5 bases, with 13 bases left in between. CDR3 sequence (DNA): TGCAGCGTACTCAGGGATGGCGAGACCCAGTACTTC. Its translation is CSVLRDGETQYF.

This rearrangement joins TRBV6-5 to TRBJ1-1; D is unresolved. This CDR3 comprises 12 residues. The V end lost 7 bases, the J end lost 2 bases, and 8 bases lay between the germline ends. Germline V gene lookup returns CDR1 MNHEY and CDR2 SVGAGI. CDR3 coding DNA: TGTGCCAGCATGCGGGGAAACACTGAAGCTTTCTTT. Protein product: CASMRGNTEAFF.

This clone was observed a few times. The CDR3 spells CASSSQGIGEAFF. CDR3 in DNA: TGTGCCAGCAGCTCACAGGGTATAGGTGAAGCTTTCTTT. The rearrangement uses TRBV7-9 and TRBJ1-1; possibly TRBD1 for D (6 bases). The CDR3 runs 13 residues. From germline, CDR1 is SEHNR and CDR2 FQNEAQ (reference sequence). The V end was cut by 4 bases, the J end by 7 bases, with 13 bases between.

This clone was counted a single time. This chain uses TRBV7-3 with TRBJ2-1; 9 nucleotides line up with TRBD2. From germline, CDR1 is SGHTA and CDR2 FQGTGA. Germline trimming cut 1 base from V and 12 bases from J; bases unmatched to any gene: 10. The CDR3 is 15 residues long. Here the CDR3 reads CASSLNLAGASPQFF. Written as DNA, the CDR3 is TGTGCCAGCAGCTTAAATTTAGCGGGGGCCTCCCCGCAGTTCTTC.

The chain joins TRBV5-5 to TRBJ2-7, with a tentative D call TRBD1 (5 bases). The CDR3 covers 15 residues. The V end lost 3 bases, the J end lost 4 bases, and 17 bases lay between the germline ends. Germline CDR1 and CDR2: SGHKS and YYEKEE (reference sequence). CDR3 in DNA: TGTGCCAGCAGCTCGGCGGACAACGCCTTTTACGAGCAGTACTTC. Residues: CASSSADNAFYEQYF. The full variable domain, completed using reference TRBV5-5 and TRBJ2-7, is DAGVTQSPTHLIKTRGQQVTLRCSPISGHKSVSWYQQVLGQGPQFIFQYYEKEERGRGNFPDRFSARQFPNYSSELNVNALLLGDSALYLCASSSADNAFYEQYFGPGTRLTVT.

V is TRBV7-2 and J is TRBJ2-3; the match to TRBD2 covers 7 bases. CDR3 length equals 13 residues. Unmatched junction bases numbered 3, after V lost 6 bases and J lost 3 bases. Germline CDR1 SGHTA, CDR2 FQGNSA. The CDR3 is CASRGGRTDTQYF. As DNA, the CDR3 is TGTGCCAGCAGGGGGGGGAGAACAGATACGCAGTATTTT.

This rearrangement joins TRBV5-1 to TRBJ2-1; 10 bases align to TRBD2. Germline CDR1 is SGHRS and CDR2 is YFSETQ. The V and J ends lost 3 bases and 0 bases, in that order; junction bases with no gene match: 12. There are 19 residues in the CDR3. CDR3 loop: CASSSPGTSAQSSYNEQFF. The CDR3, as DNA: TGCGCCAGCAGCTCACCCGGGACTAGCGCTCAGAGCTCCTACAATGAGCAGTTCTTC.

The CDR3 DNA follows: TGTGCCAGCAGCTCCTGGGGGGGAGCGGGAAATCAGCCCCAGCATTTT. Protein: CASSSWGGAGNQPQHF. The chain is built from TRBV7-8 and TRBJ1-5, with D possibly matching TRBD1 (5 bases). The germline V and J ends were trimmed by 4 bases and 4 bases, with 17 bases remaining between them. Germline CDR1 is SGHVS and CDR2 is FQNEAQ. CDR3 length: 16 amino acids. Looking up the rest from reference TRBV7-8 and TRBJ1-5 gives the full variable domain: GAGVSQSPRYKVAKRGQDVALRCDPISGHVSLFWYQQALGQGPEFLTYFQNEAQLDKSGLPSDRFFAERPEGSVSTLKIQRTQQEDSAVYLCASSSWGGAGNQPQHFGDGTRLSIL.

This chain connects TRBV19 to TRBJ2-3, with a weak D call TRBD2 (6 bases). The CDR3 covers 17 residues. V was pared by 0 bases and J by 1 base, with 14 bases between. The germline V gene has CDR1 LNHDA and CDR2 SQIVND (reference sequence). The CDR3 here is CASSIDLPGGGTDTQYF. CDR3 coding DNA: TGTGCCAGTAGTATAGATCTCCCAGGCGGGGGCACAGATACGCAGTATTTT.

The chain carries TRBV6-2 or TRBV6-3 and TRBJ2-3; the D gene is possibly TRBD2 (6 bases). This CDR3 region has 16 residues. Deletions cut 7 bases from V and 6 bases from J, with 23 bases between. Germline CDR1 MNHEY, CDR2 SVGEGT. The CDR3: CASTPLAGLRVDTQYF. The CDR3 region has the DNA TGTGCCAGCACCCCCCTTGCGGGGCTCAGAGTGGATACGCAGTATTTT.

The CDR3 region is CASSEGGIGNQPQHF. In DNA form, the CDR3 reads TGTGCCAGCAGTGAGGGGGGGATCGGCAATCAGCCCCAGCATTTT. The rearrangement links TRBV6-1 to TRBJ1-5; D is perhaps TRBD1 (5 bases). The V and J ends lost 3 bases and 2 bases respectively, with 11 bases between them. The CDR3 covers 15 residues. Germline V gene lookup returns CDR1 MNHNS and CDR2 SASEGT.

The chain links TRBV6-6 to TRBJ1-5; D is undetermined. Between the trimmed V and J ends, which lost 5 bases and 6 bases, there was a span of 11 bases. Germline V lookup: CDR1 MNHNY, CDR2 SVGAGI (reference sequence). The length of the CDR3 is 13 residues. DNA for the CDR3: TGTGCCAGCAGTACCGGGGTTTTTCAGCCCCAGCATTTT. Translation: CASSTGVFQPQHF.

This clone was observed a few times. The chain is built from TRBV7-9 and TRBJ2-7; 9 positions agree with TRBD2. With V trimmed by 5 bases and J by 6 bases, 5 bases remained unmatched. The V gene's germline CDR1 is SEHNR and CDR2 FQNEAQ (reference sequence). CDR3 size: 13 residues. CDR3 residues: CASSRGGAVEQYF. In nucleotides, the CDR3 is TGTGCCAGCAGCCGCGGGGGGGCGGTCGAGCAGTACTTC.

The V and J genes are TRBV3-1 (or the pseudogene TRBV3-2) and TRBJ1-2, with D possibly TRBD1 on 5 matching bases. There are 18 residues in the CDR3. Per germline, CDR1 LGHDT and CDR2 YNNKEL (reference sequence). The ends were cut back, 1 base at V and 4 bases at J, with 22 bases in the middle. The CDR3 nucleotides are TGTGCCAGCAGCCAAGCCCAAGGACGGGGGAGTGGGGCCTATGGCTACACCTTC. Protein: CASSQAQGRGSGAYGYTF.